These 17 T cell receptor beta chains share one sample of origin, sequenced in a study of T cells after yellow fever vaccination. TCRdb itself ran the 5' RACE reads through MiXCR, one entry per CDR3 protein. The sample yields about 58,000 distinct CDR3 sequences, roughly 7.4% seen once. The specimen was CD8+ T cells sorted from PBMCs, collected on the day of the first yellow fever vaccination. All receptors derive from a man between 18 and 35 years old who received the YFV17D yellow fever vaccine.

This clonotype was recorded at least ten times. The rearrangement joins TRBV11-3 to TRBJ2-1; the match to TRBD2 covers 8 bases. The germline gives CDR1 SGHNT, CDR2 YENEEA. The junction had 8 bases not matched to a gene; V was cut back by 5 bases and J by 5 bases. CDR3 size: 15 residues. The CDR3 loop reads CASSQSGTRDNEQFF. The CDR3 DNA is TGTGCCAGCAGCCAGTCGGGGACTAGAGACAATGAGCAGTTCTTC.

The chain combines TRBV4-1 with TRBJ2-7; D unclear. The germline V gene encodes CDR1 MGHRA and CDR2 YSYEKL. Trimming shortened V by 2 bases and J by 2 bases, and 7 bases separated the two germline ends. This CDR3 is built from 13 residues. CDR3 protein: CASSQNTAYEQYV. The CDR3 region has the DNA TGCGCCAGCAGCCAAAACACAGCCTACGAGCAGTACGTC.

This clonotype was picked up many times. The rearrangement joins TRBV6-5 to TRBJ1-1; a possible D gene is TRBD1 (5 bases). This CDR3 comprises 15 residues. Trimming removed 2 bases at V and 0 bases at J, with 10 bases between. Looked up from germline, CDR1 is MNHEY and CDR2 is SVGAGI. For the CDR3, the DNA is TGTGCCAGCAGTTACACGGGACGGTTGAACACTGAAGCTTTCTTT. Its protein product is CASSYTGRLNTEAFF.

This clonotype came up many times. This chain links TRBV15 with TRBJ1-1, with no clear D. V lost 4 bases and J lost 4, with 7 bases in between. The germline CDR1 and CDR2 sequences are LNHNV and YYDKDF (reference sequence). The CDR3 has 12 residues. In DNA, the CDR3 is TGTGCCACCAGCACAGTAGGCACTGAAGCTTTCTTT. Translating it yields CATSTVGTEAFF.

The sample holds a few counts of this clonotype. The chain uses TRBV12-3 or TRBV12-4 and TRBJ1-2, with 7 nucleotides matching TRBD1. This CDR3 spans 14 amino acids. The V gene end was trimmed by 6 bases and the J gene end by 0 bases; junction bases not matched to a gene: 4. The CDR3 nucleotides are TGTGCCAGCAGCTTGGGACAGACTAACTATGGCTACACCTTC. Translation: CASSLGQTNYGYTF.

At least ten counts were recorded for this clonotype. The chain joins TRBV7-6 to TRBJ2-3; possibly TRBD1 or TRBD2 for D (5 bases each). This CDR3 spans 15 amino acids. V lost 5 bases, J lost 0 bases, and 12 bases lay in between. CDR1 SGHVS and CDR2 FNYEAQ come from the germline V gene. This CDR3 is CASSNRDASTDTQYF. DNA of the CDR3: TGTGCCAGCAGCAACCGGGACGCTAGCACAGATACGCAGTATTTT.

The rearrangement links TRBV7-2 to TRBJ2-5, with 11 bases identical to TRBD2. Losses at the gene ends were 10 bases for V and 4 bases for J; bases not matched to a gene: 14. The germline gives CDR1 SGHTA, CDR2 FQGNSA. CDR3 length: 16 residues. The DNA for the CDR3 is TGTGCCACACAGATAGCGGGGGGGCTCCTTTTAGAGACCCAGTACTTC. The encoded protein is CATQIAGGLLLETQYF.

This clonotype was seen ten or more times. This sequence joins TRBV4-1 and TRBJ1-4, with D unclear. The ends were cut back, 2 bases at V and 4 bases at J, with 11 bases in the middle. The CDR3 runs to 15 residues. Looked up from germline, CDR1 is MGHRA and CDR2 is YSYEKL. CDR3: CASSQFTSSNEKLFF. The CDR3 nucleotides read TGCGCCAGCAGCCAATTTACCAGCAGTAATGAAAAACTGTTTTTT.

This clonotype has at least ten counts. V is TRBV6-2 or TRBV6-3 and J is TRBJ2-3, with 9 bases fitting TRBD1. The CDR3 is 18 residues long. V lost 6 bases and J lost 3; bases outside the gene matches: 16. Germline CDR1 is MNHEY and CDR2 is SVGEGT. CDR3 amino acids: CASRLPLQTGGVTDTQYF. DNA for the CDR3: TGTGCCAGCAGACTCCCCCTCCAGACAGGGGGAGTGACAGATACGCAGTATTTT.

This chain connects TRBV29-1 to TRBJ2-2, with TRBD1 matching over 10 bases. This CDR3 is 14 amino acids long. The V and J ends lost 7 bases and 3 bases, in that order; junction bases with no gene match: 5. CDR1 and CDR2 from the germline V gene are SQVTM and ANQGSEA. CDR3 protein: CSAVTGGDTGELFF. CDR3 sequence (DNA): TGCAGCGCGGTGACAGGGGGCGACACCGGGGAGCTGTTTTTT.

This clonotype was seen repeatedly, ten times or more. The V gene is TRBV20-1, the J gene TRBJ2-7; D remains ambiguous. Trimming took 5 bases from V and 3 from J, leaving 8 bases between them. The CDR3 extends over 11 amino acids. CDR1 and CDR2 (germline): DFQATT, SNEGSKA (reference sequence). CDR3 DNA: TGCAGTGCTCAGACAAGCTACGAGCAGTACGTC. It is translated as CSAQTSYEQYV.

The gene calls are TRBV12-3 or TRBV12-4 and TRBJ2-6; possible D gene TRBD1, 6 bases. Trimming pared 8 bases from V and 0 bases from J, leaving 14 bases between. CDR3 length: 16 amino acids. The CDR3 is CASESKGGSGANVLTF. The CDR3 DNA reads as TGTGCCAGCGAGAGTAAAGGGGGCTCTGGGGCCAACGTCCTGACTTTC.

The rearrangement joins TRBV10-3 to TRBJ1-1; D is uncertain. Germline-derived CDR1 and CDR2 are ENHRY and SYGVKD. This CDR3 contains 12 residues. The CDR3 bases are TGTTCCGCCTCCGGTTCGAGAACTGAAGCTTTCTTT. It encodes CSASGSRTEAFF.

The V call is TRBV5-1, the J call TRBJ1-2, with D possibly being TRBD1 (5 bases). The CDR3 covers 14 residues. Germline lookup yields CDR1 SGHRS and CDR2 YFSETQ. V was pared by 4 bases and J by 0 bases, with 10 bases between. In nucleotides, the CDR3 is TGCGCCAGCAGCGGGACGGTAGCTAACTATGGCTACACCTTC. Its protein product is CASSGTVANYGYTF.

There are a few counts of this clonotype. This chain uses TRBV13 with TRBJ2-7, with TRBD1 identical over 9 bases. The germline gives CDR1 PRHDT, CDR2 FYEKMQ (reference sequence). This CDR3 spans 14 amino acids. V lost 3 bases, J lost 3 bases, and 3 bases stayed unmatched. CDR3 loop: CASSFRQGDYEQYV. In nucleotides, the CDR3 is TGTGCCAGCAGCTTTAGACAGGGGGACTACGAGCAGTACGTC.

This clonotype was found a few times. The rearrangement joins TRBV3-1 to TRBJ2-7; 9 bases map to TRBD1. Germline trimming cut 4 bases from V and 3 bases from J; bases unmatched to any gene: 4. CDR3 size: 14 residues. The V gene's germline CDR1 is LGHDT and CDR2 YNNKEL (reference sequence). The CDR3 region is CASSLWDRDYEQYF. CDR3 DNA: TGTGCCAGCAGCCTTTGGGACAGGGACTACGAGCAGTACTTC.

This clonotype was detected a few times. The V call is TRBV9, the J call TRBJ1-5; tentatively, D is TRBD1 (5 bases). Germline CDR1 SGDLS, CDR2 YYNGEE. The V end was cut by 4 bases, the J end by 7 bases, with 15 bases between. The length of the CDR3 is 14 residues. CDR3 in DNA: TGTGCCAGCAGCATTGGAGGGGAGGGACAGCCCCAGCATTTT. Its translation is CASSIGGEGQPQHF.